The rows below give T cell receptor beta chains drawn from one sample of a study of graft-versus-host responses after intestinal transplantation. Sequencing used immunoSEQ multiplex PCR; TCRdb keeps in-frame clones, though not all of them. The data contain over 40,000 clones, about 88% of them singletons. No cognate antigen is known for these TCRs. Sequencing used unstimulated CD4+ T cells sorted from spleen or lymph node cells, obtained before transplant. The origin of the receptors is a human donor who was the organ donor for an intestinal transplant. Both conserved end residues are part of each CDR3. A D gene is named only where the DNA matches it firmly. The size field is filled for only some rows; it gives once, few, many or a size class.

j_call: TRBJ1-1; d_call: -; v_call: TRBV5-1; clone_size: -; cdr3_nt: TGCGCCAGCAGCTTGGTGCAGGGGAACACTGAAGCTTTCTTT; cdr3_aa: CASSLVQGNTEAFF
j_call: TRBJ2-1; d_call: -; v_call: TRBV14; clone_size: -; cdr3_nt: TGTGCCAGCAGCCAACCGGGGAGTCCCTACAATGAGCAGTTCTTC; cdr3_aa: CASSQPGSPYNEQFF
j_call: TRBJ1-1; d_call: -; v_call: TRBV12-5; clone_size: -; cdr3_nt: TGTGCTAGTGGTTTGCAGAACACTGAAGCTTTCTTT; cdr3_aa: CASGLQNTEAFF
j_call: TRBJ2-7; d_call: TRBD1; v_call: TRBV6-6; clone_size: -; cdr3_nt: TGTGCCAGCAGAGCGGACAGGGCATCCTACGAGCAGTACTTC; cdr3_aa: CASRADRASYEQYF
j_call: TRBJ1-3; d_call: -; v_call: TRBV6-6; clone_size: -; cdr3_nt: TGTGCCAGCAGTTACTCACACTCTGGAAACACCATATATTTT; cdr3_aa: CASSYSHSGNTIYF
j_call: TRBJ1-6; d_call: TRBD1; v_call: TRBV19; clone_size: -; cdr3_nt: TGTGCCAGTAGTGAAGACAGGGGCCCAGGATTTTCACCCCTCCACTTT; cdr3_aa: CASSEDRGPGFSPLHF
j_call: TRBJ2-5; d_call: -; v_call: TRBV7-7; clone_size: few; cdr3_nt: TGTGCCAGCAGCTTAGGCCCAAGGGAGACCCAGTACTTC; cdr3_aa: CASSLGPRETQYF
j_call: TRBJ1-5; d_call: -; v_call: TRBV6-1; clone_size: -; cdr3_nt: TGTGCCAGCAGTCGTACAGGATCCAATCAGCCCCAGCATTTT; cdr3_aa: CASSRTGSNQPQHF
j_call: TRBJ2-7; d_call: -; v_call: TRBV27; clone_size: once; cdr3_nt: TGTGCCAGCAGTCCAATACCGCGACACGTGCAGTACTTC; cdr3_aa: CASSPIPRHVQYF
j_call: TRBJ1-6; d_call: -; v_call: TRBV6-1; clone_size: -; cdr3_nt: TGTGCCAGCTCGATATCGAGCTCCTATAATTCACCCCTCCACTTT; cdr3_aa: CASSISSSYNSPLHF
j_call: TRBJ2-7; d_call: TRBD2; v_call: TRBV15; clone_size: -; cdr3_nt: TGTGCCACCAGCAGAGATCCCGGGAGGGCCTACGAGCAGTACTTC; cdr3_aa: CATSRDPGRAYEQYF
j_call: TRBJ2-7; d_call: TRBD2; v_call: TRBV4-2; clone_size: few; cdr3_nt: TGTGCCAGCAGCCAAGCTAGCGGGAGGACCTACGAGCAGTACTTC; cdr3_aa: CASSQASGRTYEQYF
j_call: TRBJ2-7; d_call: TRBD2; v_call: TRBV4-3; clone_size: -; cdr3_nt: TGCGCCAGCAGCCAAGAGCCAGGGACTAGGACCTACGAGCAGTACTTC; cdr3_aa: CASSQEPGTRTYEQYF
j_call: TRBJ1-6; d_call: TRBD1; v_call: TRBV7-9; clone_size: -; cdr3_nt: TGTGCCAGCAGCACAGGGGGCTCCTATAATTCACCCCTCCACTTT; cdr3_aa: CASSTGGSYNSPLHF
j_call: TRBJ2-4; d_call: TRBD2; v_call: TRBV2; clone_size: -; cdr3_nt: TGTGCCAGCAGTGAACCCCGGGGAGGGGCCAGGTCCAAAAACATTCAGTACTTC; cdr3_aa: CASSEPRGGARSKNIQYF
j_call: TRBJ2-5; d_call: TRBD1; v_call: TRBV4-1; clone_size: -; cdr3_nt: TGCGCCAGCAGCCAAGTCCGACAGGGAGAGACCCAGTACTTC; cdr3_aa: CASSQVRQGETQYF
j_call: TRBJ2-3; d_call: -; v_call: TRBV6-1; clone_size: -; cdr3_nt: TGTGCCAGCAGTTCCGTGAAACTAGGCACAGATACGCAGTATTTT; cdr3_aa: CASSSVKLGTDTQYF
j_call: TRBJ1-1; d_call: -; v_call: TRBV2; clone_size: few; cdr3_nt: TGTGCCAGCTTATTCAGGAGAATGAACACTGAAGCTTTCTTT; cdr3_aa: CASLFRRMNTEAFF
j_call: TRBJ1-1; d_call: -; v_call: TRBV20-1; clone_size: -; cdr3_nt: TGCAGTTCCACGGGGAACACTGAAGCTTTCTTT; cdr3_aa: CSSTGNTEAFF
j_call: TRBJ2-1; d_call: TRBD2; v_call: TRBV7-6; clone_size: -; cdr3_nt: TGTGCCAGCAGCCCCCTCGGGGGGGCTAGCGGTCGGAATGAGCAGTTCTTC; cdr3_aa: CASSPLGGASGRNEQFF
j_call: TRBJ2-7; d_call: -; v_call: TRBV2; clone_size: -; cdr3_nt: TGTGCCAGCAGTAACCTTCAGGGCTCCTACGAGCAGTACTTC; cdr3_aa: CASSNLQGSYEQYF
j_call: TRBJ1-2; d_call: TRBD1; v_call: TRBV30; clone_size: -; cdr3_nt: TGTGCCCACCCTGACAGGGGGCGGAACTATGGCTACACCTTC; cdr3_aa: CAHPDRGRNYGYTF
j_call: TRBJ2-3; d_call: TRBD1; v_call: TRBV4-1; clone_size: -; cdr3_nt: TGCGCCAGCAGCCAAGATGGGGGACAGGGGGCCACTAGTTACACAGATACGCAGTATTTT; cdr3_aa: CASSQDGGQGATSYTDTQYF
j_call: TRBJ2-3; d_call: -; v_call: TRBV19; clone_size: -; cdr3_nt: TGTGCCAGTAGCTCTGGGGTAACAGATACGCAGTATTTT; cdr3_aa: CASSSGVTDTQYF
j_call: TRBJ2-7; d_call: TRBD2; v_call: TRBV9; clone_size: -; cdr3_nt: TGTGCCAGCAGCGTAGGGGCGGGGGGGCCCTACGAGCAGTACTTC; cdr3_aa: CASSVGAGGPYEQYF
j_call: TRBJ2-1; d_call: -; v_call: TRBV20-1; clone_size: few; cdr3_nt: TGCAGTGCTAGACACAATGAGCAGTTCTTC; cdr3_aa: CSARHNEQFF
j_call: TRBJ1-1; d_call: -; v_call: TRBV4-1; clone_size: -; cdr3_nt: TGCGCCAGCAGCCACCCAGGCCGAACGACTGAAGCTTTCTTT; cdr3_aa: CASSHPGRTTEAFF
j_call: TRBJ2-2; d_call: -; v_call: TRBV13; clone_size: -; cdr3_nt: TGTGCCAGCAGCCTAACAGGTACCGGGGAGCTGTTTTTT; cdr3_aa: CASSLTGTGELFF
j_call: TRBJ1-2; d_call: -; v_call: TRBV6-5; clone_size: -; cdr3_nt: TGTGCCAGCAGTTACAGGGGTGGCTACACCTTC; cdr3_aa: CASSYRGGYTF
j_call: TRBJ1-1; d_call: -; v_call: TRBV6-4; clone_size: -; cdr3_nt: TGTGCCAGCAGTCGGAGACAGTTGAACACTGAAGCTTTCTTT; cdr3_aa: CASSRRQLNTEAFF
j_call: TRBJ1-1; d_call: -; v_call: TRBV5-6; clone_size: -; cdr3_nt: TGTGCCAGCAGGGATGGCCAGCTAACACCGACTGAAGCTTTCTTT; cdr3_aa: CASRDGQLTPTEAFF
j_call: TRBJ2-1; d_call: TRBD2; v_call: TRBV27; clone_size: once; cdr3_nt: TGTGCCAGCAGTTGGCAAGGGCGGCGGGAGGGCTACAATGAGCAGTTCTTC; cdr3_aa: CASSWQGRREGYNEQFF
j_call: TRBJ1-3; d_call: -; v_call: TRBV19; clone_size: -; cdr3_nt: TGTGCCAGTAGCCGCTCTGGAAACACCATATATTTT; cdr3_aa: CASSRSGNTIYF
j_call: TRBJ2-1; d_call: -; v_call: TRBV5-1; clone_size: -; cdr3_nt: TGCGCCAGCAGTCAGGGACATTCCTACAATGAGCAGTTCTTC; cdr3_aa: CASSQGHSYNEQFF
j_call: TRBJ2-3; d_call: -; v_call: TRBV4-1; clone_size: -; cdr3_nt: TGCGCCAGCAGCCAACCTCCCGCAAATACGCAGTATTTT; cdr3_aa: CASSQPPANTQYF
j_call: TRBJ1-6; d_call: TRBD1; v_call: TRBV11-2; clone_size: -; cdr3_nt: TGTGCCAGCAGCTTAGCCTCCGGGACAGGGGGCTCACCCCTCCACTTT; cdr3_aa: CASSLASGTGGSPLHF
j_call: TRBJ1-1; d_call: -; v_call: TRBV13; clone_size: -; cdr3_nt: TGTGCCAGCAGCTTACGGGGGATGGCGGTTGGCACTGAAGCTTTCTTT; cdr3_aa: CASSLRGMAVGTEAFF
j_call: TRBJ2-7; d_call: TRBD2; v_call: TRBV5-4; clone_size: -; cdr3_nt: TGTGCCAGCAGCTTATCTAGCGGGGGGGCCTACGAGCAGTACTTC; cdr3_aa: CASSLSSGGAYEQYF
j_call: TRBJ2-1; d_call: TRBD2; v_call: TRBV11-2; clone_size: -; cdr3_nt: TGTGCCAGCAGCCCTCCGCCTTTTAGCGGGGTAACTTACAATGAGCAGTTCTTC; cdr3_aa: CASSPPPFSGVTYNEQFF
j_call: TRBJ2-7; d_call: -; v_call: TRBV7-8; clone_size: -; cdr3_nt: TGTGCCTCCCGTAAGACCTACGAGCAGTACTTC; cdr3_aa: CASRKTYEQYF
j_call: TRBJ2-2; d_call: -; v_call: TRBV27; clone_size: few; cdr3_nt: TGTGCCAGCAGTTTAAGGACTACCAACACCGGGGAGCTGTTTTTT; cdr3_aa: CASSLRTTNTGELFF
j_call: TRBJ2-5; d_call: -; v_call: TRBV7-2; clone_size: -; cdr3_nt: TGTGCCAGCAGCTTAGGAGGGGGCGGCGGGGGCCAAGAGACCCAGTACTTC; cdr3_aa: CASSLGGGGGGQETQYF